This T cell receptor beta chain was recorded in a study of T cell responses to AZD1222 COVID-19 vaccine. The CDR3 has 16 residues. Looked up from germline, CDR1 is SEHNR and CDR2 is FQNEAQ (reference sequence). V dropped 1 base and J dropped 2; count of bases not matched to a gene: 8. Measured with immunoSEQ multiplex PCR; TCRdb has only the in-frame clones, and not every one. The table lists roughly 260,000 clones, approximately 93% of them singletons. The receptor comes from an adult in good health. The chain combines TRBV7-9 with TRBJ2-7, with 7 bases aligning to TRBD1. Sequenced material: peripheral blood, taken on day 0 of AZD1222 vaccination. The CDR3 DNA follows: TGTGCCAGCAGCTTAGTCGGACAGGTGAATCCCTACGAGCAGTACTTC. Residues: CASSLVGQVNPYEQYF.